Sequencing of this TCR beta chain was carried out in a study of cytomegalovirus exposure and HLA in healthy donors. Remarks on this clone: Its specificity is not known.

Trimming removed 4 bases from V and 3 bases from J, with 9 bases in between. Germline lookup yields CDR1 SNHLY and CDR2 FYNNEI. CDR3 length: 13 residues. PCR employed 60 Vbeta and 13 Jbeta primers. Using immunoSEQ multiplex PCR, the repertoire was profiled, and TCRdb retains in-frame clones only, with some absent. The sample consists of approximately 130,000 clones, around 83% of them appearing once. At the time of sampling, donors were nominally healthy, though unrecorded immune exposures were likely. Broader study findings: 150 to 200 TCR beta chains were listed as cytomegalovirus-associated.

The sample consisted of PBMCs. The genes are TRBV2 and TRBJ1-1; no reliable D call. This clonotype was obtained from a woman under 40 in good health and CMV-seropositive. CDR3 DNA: TGTGCCAGCAGTGCAGGTGGATACACTGAAGCTTTCTTT. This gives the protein CASSAGGYTEAFF. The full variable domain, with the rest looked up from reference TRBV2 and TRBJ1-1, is EPEVTQTPSHQVTQMGQEVILRCVPISNHLYFYWYRQILGQKVEFLVSFYNNEISEKSEIFDDQFSVERPDGSNFTLKIRSTKLEDSAMYFCASSAGGYTEAFFGQGTRLTVV.